The 28 T cell receptor beta chains below come from one sample, sequenced in a study of siplizumab effects on memory and regulatory T cells. Using immunoSEQ multiplex PCR, the repertoire was profiled, and TCRdb retains in-frame clones only, with some absent. The sample records 100,000 or so clones, roughly 93% being singletons. Sequencing was performed on non-Treg CD4+ T cells sorted from blood. The receptors originated from a human donor in good health.

V is TRBV19 and J is TRBJ2-7; D unclear. This CDR3 spans 15 amino acids. Per the germline V gene, CDR1 is LNHDA and CDR2 is SQIVND (reference sequence). With 4 bases removed from V and 1 base from J, the gap between germline ends came to 14 bases. Written as DNA, the CDR3 is TGTGCCAGTAGTACGACAACTTTCGGGTCCTACGAGCAGTACTTC. As protein: CASSTTTFGSYEQYF.

This rearrangement joins TRBV2 to TRBJ1-5, with 7 bases that match TRBD1. Per the germline V gene, CDR1 is SNHLY and CDR2 is FYNNEI. V gave up 8 bases and J gave up 3 bases; unmatched junction bases: 7. The CDR3 is made up of 14 amino acids. The CDR3 nucleotides read TGTGCCAGCGGAGAGACAGGGACCAATCAGCCCCAGCATTTT. This encodes CASGETGTNQPQHF.

This chain links TRBV9 with TRBJ2-5; 12 bases agree with TRBD1. Trimming removed 2 bases from V and 5 bases from J; junction bases left unmatched: 4. The germline V gene has CDR1 SGDLS and CDR2 YYNGEE. This CDR3 comprises 15 residues. In DNA form, the CDR3 reads TGTGCCAGCAGCGTCGGGACAGGGGGCATGGAGACCCAGTACTTC. Its protein is CASSVGTGGMETQYF.

This chain links TRBV18 with TRBJ2-5; 7 positions match TRBD1. This CDR3 contains 15 residues. Trimming at V came to 0 bases and at J to 7 bases, leaving 8 bases not matched to a gene. The germline V gene encodes CDR1 KGHSH and CDR2 LQKENI. CDR3 protein: CASSPPETGIRTQYF. CDR3 nucleotides: TGTGCCAGCTCACCACCGGAGACAGGGATAAGGACCCAGTACTTC.

The chain carries TRBV19 and TRBJ1-5; unclear D gene. CDR1 is LNHDA, CDR2 SQIVND, per germline (reference sequence). This CDR3 has 15 residues. V was cut by 1 base and J by 5 bases, with 12 bases left in between. DNA for the CDR3: TGTGCCAGTAGTATAGTCGCGTGGCGGGATCAGCCCCAGCATTTT. It specifies CASSIVAWRDQPQHF. Supplemented by reference TRBV19 and TRBJ1-5, the full variable domain reads DGGITQSPKYLFRKEGQNVTLSCEQNLNHDAMYWYRQDPGQGLRLIYYSQIVNDFQKGDIAEGYSVSREKKESFPLTVTSAQKNPTAFYLCASSIVAWRDQPQHFGDGTRLSIL.

The chain carries TRBV5-1 and TRBJ1-1; D unresolved. CDR3 size: 14 residues. Germline assignment: CDR1 SGHRS and CDR2 YFSETQ. Between the trimmed V and J ends, which lost 0 bases and 2 bases, there was a span of 8 bases. CDR3: CASSLDMTNTEAFF. DNA for the CDR3: TGCGCCAGCAGCTTGGACATGACTAACACTGAAGCTTTCTTT.

The J gene is TRBJ2-5, the V gene TRBV5-4; D gene ambiguous. The CDR3 sequence is 12 residues long. From germline, CDR1 is SGHNT and CDR2 YYREEE (reference sequence). Trimming took 4 bases from V and 0 from J, leaving 4 bases between them. Written as DNA, the CDR3 is TGTGCCAGCAGCGAGAACCAAGAGACCCAGTACTTC. Translated: CASSENQETQYF.

This clone appeared once. The J gene is TRBJ1-2, the V gene TRBV5-1; 9 bases align to TRBD1. Germline-derived CDR1 and CDR2 are SGHRS and YFSETQ. J was trimmed by 1 base and V by 4 bases; bases with no gene match: 8. The CDR3 loop spans 16 amino acids. Here the CDR3 reads CASSPGTGKGNYGYTF. For the CDR3, the DNA is TGCGCCAGCAGCCCCGGGACAGGGAAGGGTAACTATGGCTACACCTTC.

This chain links TRBV10-1 with TRBJ2-2; D unclear. Per germline, CDR1 WNHNN and CDR2 SYGVQD (reference sequence). With 3 bases removed from V and 1 base from J, the gap between germline ends came to 12 bases. CDR3 length: 16 residues. CDR3 amino acids: CASSDSGPLNTGELFF. CDR3 nucleotides: TGCGCCAGCAGTGACTCCGGGCCATTGAACACCGGGGAGCTGTTTTTT.

The chain carries TRBV5-1 and TRBJ2-3; 13 nucleotides line up with TRBD2. This CDR3 region has 17 residues. The ends lost 4 bases at V and 8 bases at J; junction bases unmatched: 13. The V gene's germline CDR1 is SGHRS and CDR2 YFSETQ. CDR3 sequence reads: CASSGGLAGNQRGTQYF. Written as DNA, the CDR3 is TGCGCCAGCAGCGGGGGACTAGCGGGGAATCAGAGGGGTACGCAGTATTTT.

V usage is TRBV19 and J usage is TRBJ1-2, with D possibly being TRBD1 (5 bases). The V gene lost 4 bases and the J gene lost 4 bases, with 16 bases spanning the gap. Germline CDR1 and CDR2: LNHDA and SQIVND (reference sequence). The CDR3 runs to 15 residues. CDR3 loop: CASSTLEGVSYGYTF. In nucleotides, the CDR3 is TGTGCCAGTAGTACCCTAGAAGGGGTTAGCTATGGCTACACCTTC.

The chain uses TRBV5-4 and TRBJ1-2; 7 bases fit TRBD1. V gave up 4 bases and J gave up 14 bases; unmatched junction bases: 14. This CDR3 region has 13 residues. Germline V gene lookup returns CDR1 SGHNT and CDR2 YYREEE (reference sequence). The CDR3 DNA reads TGTGCCAGCAGCACAGTAATGTGGGGACAGAGGACCTTC. Its protein product is CASSTVMWGQRTF.

The gene calls are TRBV4-1 and TRBJ1-1, with D unresolved. Trimming took off 0 bases at V and 11 bases at J, with 13 bases between the two ends. The germline gives CDR1 MGHRA, CDR2 YSYEKL. This CDR3 has 13 amino acids. The CDR3 nucleotides read TGCGCCAGCAGCCAAGATTCGGGGAGTTCGGCTTTCTTT. Amino acids: CASSQDSGSSAFF.

The chain employs TRBV5-1 and TRBJ2-7; 8 nucleotides agree with TRBD1. Per the germline V gene, CDR1 is SGHRS and CDR2 is YFSETQ. V was clipped by 4 bases and J by 3 bases; unmatched bases: 6. This CDR3 is 14 amino acids long. For the CDR3, the DNA is TGCGCCAGCAGCGTCCTGGGACAGGACTACGAGCAGTACTTC. Protein: CASSVLGQDYEQYF.

The V gene is TRBV5-6, the J gene TRBJ2-5, with 7 bases identical to TRBD1. Germline CDR1 reads SGHDT; CDR2 reads YYEEEE. The CDR3 is 17 amino acids. The ends lost 3 bases at V and 0 bases at J; junction bases unmatched: 11. As DNA, the CDR3 is TGTGCCAGCAGCTCGACCTCGACAGGGCCCTACCAAGAGACCCAGTACTTC. This sequence encodes CASSSTSTGPYQETQYF. Based on the CDR3 plus reference TRBV5-6 and TRBJ2-5, the full variable domain is DAGVTQSPTHLIKTRGQQVTLRCSPKSGHDTVSWYQQALGQGPQFIFQYYEEEERQRGNFPDRFSGHQFPNYSSELNVNALLLGDSALYLCASSSTSTGPYQETQYFGPGTRLLVL.

This chain connects TRBV28 to TRBJ1-2, with 10 bases fitting TRBD1. V was clipped by 8 bases and J by 8 bases; unmatched bases: 17. This CDR3 spans 16 amino acids. Germline CDR1 and CDR2: MDHEN and SYDVKM. In DNA form, the CDR3 reads TGTGCCAGCCGTTCCTTCACCGGGACAGGGGACCGAGGCTACACCTTC. Its translation is CASRSFTGTGDRGYTF.

A single count supports this clone. In nucleotides, the CDR3 is TGTGCCAGCAGCCGCGGGAGCTCTGGGGCCAACGTCCTGACTTTC. Translating gives CASSRGSSGANVLTF. This chain connects TRBV14 to TRBJ2-6, with 7 bases identical to TRBD2. J gave up 0 bases and V 4 bases, and 0 bases lay outside the gene matches. Germline assignment: CDR1 SGHDN and CDR2 FVKESK. The CDR3 is made up of 15 amino acids.

The chain recombines TRBV2 with TRBJ2-3, with D tentatively TRBD1 or TRBD2 (7 bases each). The CDR3 covers 15 residues. V gave up 4 bases and J gave up 5 bases, with 16 bases separating them. Germline CDR1 and CDR2: SNHLY and FYNNEI. The CDR3 is CASSVGGGVGDTQYF. For the CDR3, the DNA is TGTGCCAGCAGTGTGGGAGGGGGCGTTGGAGATACGCAGTATTTT.

The chain uses TRBV6-6 and TRBJ2-3, with D possibly being TRBD1 (5 bases). CDR1 and CDR2 from the germline V gene are MNHNY and SVGAGI (reference sequence). CDR3 length: 16 amino acids. V dropped 7 bases and J dropped 8 bases, with 25 bases sitting between them. DNA for the CDR3: TGTGCCAGCACCAAGGTGGCGCGACAAGGGGTGGGTACGCAGTATTTT. Amino acids: CASTKVARQGVGTQYF.

The V gene is TRBV6-6, the J gene TRBJ1-4, with TRBD1 as a possible D gene (6 bases). Germline loops: CDR1 MNHNY, CDR2 SVGAGI (reference sequence). This CDR3 is built from 14 residues. V gave up 6 bases and J gave up 3 bases, with 11 bases separating them. The DNA for the CDR3 is TGTGCCAGCAGACAGGGTGGGGCTAATGAAAAACTGTTTTTT. Protein sequence: CASRQGGANEKLFF.

The V gene is TRBV9, the J gene TRBJ2-5; D perhaps matches TRBD2 (5 bases). V shed 0 bases and J shed 1 base, with 13 bases lying between them. The CDR3 length is 16 residues. Germline-derived CDR1 and CDR2 are SGDLS and YYNGEE. Here the CDR3 reads CASSVGVGAIQETQYF. CDR3 bases: TGTGCCAGCAGCGTAGGGGTGGGAGCTATCCAAGAGACCCAGTACTTC. The variable domain in full, completed from reference TRBV9 and TRBJ2-5, reads DSGVTQTPKHLITATGQRVTLRCSPRSGDLSVYWYQQSLDQGLQFLIQYYNGEERAKGNILERFSAQQFPDLHSELNLSSLELGDSALYFCASSVGVGAIQETQYFGPGTRLLVL.

The genes are TRBV5-4 and TRBJ1-2; D is undetermined. The CDR3 is made up of 14 amino acids. V was cut by 5 bases and J by 8 bases, with 19 bases left in between. Germline V CDR1 and CDR2: SGHNT, YYREEE (reference sequence). For the CDR3, the DNA is TGTGCCAGCAGGGGGAGGCCCCTTGGGGAGGGCTACACCTTC. This sequence encodes CASRGRPLGEGYTF.

This chain links TRBV11-2 with TRBJ2-7; D not certain. This CDR3 has 12 amino acids. Germline CDR1 reads SGHAT; CDR2 reads FQNNGV. Trimming left V 5 bases short and J 10 bases short, with 15 bases between. The chain's CDR3 is CASSPDPNSQYF. CDR3 nucleotide sequence: TGTGCCAGCAGCCCGGACCCTAATAGTCAGTACTTC.

This chain connects TRBV6-5 to TRBJ2-1, with D perhaps matching TRBD2 (5 bases). Germline V CDR1 and CDR2: MNHEY, SVGAGI. The CDR3 length is 15 residues. Between the trimmed V and J ends, which lost 2 bases and 8 bases, there was a span of 16 bases. The CDR3 loop is CASSYGGLGYDEQFF. DNA for the CDR3: TGTGCCAGCAGTTACGGCGGGTTAGGATATGATGAGCAGTTCTTC.

The V and J genes are TRBV11-2 and TRBJ2-5; TRBD1 aligns across 8 bases. The J segment lost 3 bases and the V segment lost 0 bases, leaving 3 bases of the junction unmatched. The length of the CDR3 is 15 residues. Germline CDR1 reads SGHAT; CDR2 reads FQNNGV. The CDR3 sequence: CASSLDQGAKETQYF. CDR3 coding DNA: TGTGCCAGCAGCTTAGATCAGGGGGCGAAAGAGACCCAGTACTTC.

The chain combines TRBV15 with TRBJ2-5, with a weak D call TRBD1 (6 bases). This CDR3 has 14 amino acids. V was cut by 2 bases and J by 5 bases, with 12 bases left in between. Per germline, CDR1 LNHNV and CDR2 YYDKDF (reference sequence). CDR3 sequence reads: CATSRNRAAETQYF. The CDR3, as DNA: TGTGCCACCAGCAGAAACAGGGCGGCGGAGACCCAGTACTTC.

This sequence joins TRBV7-3 and TRBJ2-7; 10 nucleotides match TRBD1. After removal of 5 bases from V and 2 bases from J, the junction contained 3 bases not matched to a gene. Germline V gene sequence: CDR1 SGHTA, CDR2 FQGTGA. This CDR3 has 14 residues. The CDR3 here is CASSQGQGPYEQYF. The CDR3 DNA reads TGTGCCAGCAGCCAGGGACAGGGGCCCTACGAGCAGTACTTC.

The chain is built from TRBV9 and TRBJ2-1; D could derive from TRBD1 or TRBD2 (5 bases each). The V gene lost 0 bases and the J gene lost 4 bases, with 8 bases spanning the gap. Germline V gene lookup returns CDR1 SGDLS and CDR2 YYNGEE. The CDR3 has 14 amino acids. The CDR3 is CASSVVGAYNEQFF. CDR3 coding DNA: TGTGCCAGCAGCGTAGTCGGGGCTTACAATGAGCAGTTCTTC.